The 18 T cell receptor beta chains listed next were all sequenced from one sample in a study of blood T cells in healthy people across ages. For the second PCR, which ran for roughly 6 to 12 cycles, a sample-barcoded 5' primer and a J-beta primer mix were used. TCRdb redid the calling of the 5' RACE reads with MiXCR, one entry per CDR3 protein. Of 1.5 million to 2 million distinct CDR3 sequences listed, about 49% are singletons. The specimen was blood. The receptors here all came from a woman aged 40 to 50 in good health.

The chain carries TRBV4-3 and TRBJ2-7; D uncertain. Per germline, CDR1 LGHNA and CDR2 YSLEER. CDR3 length equals 15 residues. Between the trimmed V and J ends, which lost 0 bases and 0 bases, there was a span of 9 bases. DNA of the CDR3: TGCGCCAGCAGCCAAGATAGGTCTGGCTCCTACGAGCAGTACTTC. Its protein product is CASSQDRSGSYEQYF.

The CDR3 sequence is CASSFGTGVEEQFF. The CDR3 DNA sequence: TGTGCCAGCAGTTTCGGGACAGGGGTAGAGGAGCAGTTCTTC. The rearrangement joins TRBV12-3 or TRBV12-4 to TRBJ2-1, with TRBD1 matching over 10 bases. V trimming: 3 bases; J trimming: 10 bases; junction bases outside the gene matches: 6. The length of the CDR3 is 14 residues.

The gene calls are TRBV6-2 or TRBV6-3 and TRBJ1-2, with 8 bases fitting TRBD1. Looked up from germline, CDR1 is MNHEY and CDR2 is SVGEGT. The CDR3 is 12 amino acids. V shed 8 bases, J shed 8 bases, and the junction held 7 bases outside the gene matches. The CDR3 bases are TGTGCCAGCGGACAGGGACCGGACGGCTACACCTTC. It codes for CASGQGPDGYTF.

This clonotype was detected once. The chain combines TRBV7-2 with TRBJ1-4, with D tentatively TRBD1 (6 bases). This CDR3 comprises 17 residues. Trimming took off 5 bases at V and 3 bases at J, with 19 bases between the two ends. CDR1 is SGHTA and CDR2 is FQGNSA in the germline V gene. The CDR3 DNA reads TGTGCCAGCAGCCGACTGGACAGCTCTCGCTCTAATGAAAAACTGTTTTTT. Residues: CASSRLDSSRSNEKLFF.

The chain links TRBV5-5 to TRBJ2-5; 7 nucleotides align to TRBD1. TRBJ2-7 explains the end of the DNA better; the J call may be wrong. CDR1 is SGHKS, CDR2 YYEKEE, per germline (reference sequence). The length of the CDR3 is 16 residues. The DNA for the CDR3 is TGTGCCAGCAGCCTCCGAGGAGACAGGGCTAGCTACGAGCAGTACTTC. It encodes CASSLRGDRASYEQYF.

This clonotype was found a few times. This sequence joins TRBV2 and TRBJ2-7; no clear D. Germline V gives CDR1 SNHLY, CDR2 FYNNEI. The CDR3 totals 15 residues. V lost 2 bases and J 6 bases, leaving 17 bases between the germline ends. The CDR3 region has the DNA TGTGCCAGCAGTGAACCCGCCAACGTGAGAGGCGAGCAGTACTTC. Encoded protein: CASSEPANVRGEQYF.

V gene TRBV6-5 combines with J gene TRBJ2-3; D is unclear. The CDR3 spans 12 residues. The germline V gene encodes CDR1 MNHEY and CDR2 SVGAGI. With 3 bases removed from V and 5 bases from J, the gap between germline ends came to 6 bases. DNA of the CDR3: TGTGCCAGCAGTTATTTTGGAGATACGCAGTATTTT. This gives the protein CASSYFGDTQYF.

This clonotype has just a few counts. This chain joins TRBV12-3 or TRBV12-4 and TRBJ1-2; the D is unclear. The CDR3 covers 11 residues. V was shortened by 4 bases and J by 8 bases, with 8 bases between the two germline ends. The CDR3 is CASSSPLGYTF. Written as DNA, the CDR3 is TGTGCCAGCAGTTCCCCTTTGGGCTACACCTTC.

This rearrangement joins TRBV15 to TRBJ2-1; unclear D gene. CDR1 is LNHNV, CDR2 YYDKDF, per germline (reference sequence). With 4 bases removed from V and 8 bases from J, the gap between germline ends came to 12 bases. The CDR3 spans 13 residues. The CDR3 sequence: CATSKNNPDEQFF. CDR3 in DNA: TGTGCCACCAGCAAAAACAATCCCGATGAGCAGTTCTTC.

This sequence joins TRBV20-1 and TRBJ1-2; D unclear. CDR1 and CDR2 (germline): DFQATT, SNEGSKA (reference sequence). CDR3 length equals 12 residues. The germline V and J ends were trimmed by 3 bases and 6 bases, with 11 bases remaining between them. The CDR3 nucleotides are TGCAGTGCTAGTTTAGGGATCAATGGCTACACCTTC. The encoded protein is CSASLGINGYTF.

The chain links TRBV6-2 or TRBV6-3 to TRBJ2-6; D is uncertain. Germline CDR1 reads MNHEY; CDR2 reads SVGEGT. V lost 5 bases to trimming and J lost 1 base, with 9 bases between them. The CDR3 spans 15 residues. CDR3 sequence (DNA): TGTGCCAGCAGTCTCACGTGGTCTGGGGCCAACGTCCTGACTTTC. The encoded protein is CASSLTWSGANVLTF.

The table lists this clonotype with a few counts. The chain recombines TRBV5-6 with TRBJ2-3; 7 nucleotides agree with TRBD2. In germline, CDR1 is SGHDT, CDR2 YYEEEE. The J segment lost 1 base and the V segment lost 0 bases, leaving 5 bases of the junction unmatched. CDR3 length: 16 amino acids. CDR3 in DNA: TGTGCCAGCAGCTTGGAGGTGACTAGCCGCACAGATACGCAGTATTTT. This sequence encodes CASSLEVTSRTDTQYF.

This chain uses TRBV29-1 with TRBJ1-4; D is ambiguous. CDR1 is SQVTM and CDR2 is ANQGSEA in the germline V gene. The V end was cut by 4 bases, the J end by 4 bases, with 10 bases between. This CDR3 has 13 residues. Here the CDR3 reads CSVAQASNEKLFF. CDR3 sequence (DNA): TGCAGCGTTGCCCAGGCGAGTAATGAAAAACTGTTTTTT.

The CDR3 is CASSLIGGLKNIQYF. The CDR3 nucleotides are TGTGCCAGCAGCCTAATAGGAGGTCTTAAAAACATTCAGTACTTC. The genes are TRBV11-1 and TRBJ2-4; tentatively, D is TRBD2 (5 bases). The V gene lost 5 bases and the J gene lost 4 bases, with 15 bases spanning the gap. The CDR3 is 15 amino acids. Per germline, CDR1 SGHAT and CDR2 FQDESV (reference sequence).

J is TRBJ2-2 and V is TRBV29-1; D possibly uses TRBD1 or TRBD2 (6 bases each). This CDR3 comprises 13 residues. The V gene lost 5 bases and the J gene lost 4 bases, with 11 bases spanning the gap. From germline, CDR1 is SQVTM and CDR2 ANQGSEA. CDR3 region: CSVWGAGTGELFF. In DNA form, the CDR3 reads TGCAGCGTTTGGGGGGCCGGCACCGGGGAGCTGTTTTTT.

The chain employs TRBV6-6 and TRBJ2-1; D gene unclear. The CDR3 is made up of 11 amino acids. The ends were cut back, 0 bases at V and 9 bases at J, with 3 bases in the middle. Germline assignment: CDR1 MNHNY and CDR2 SVGAGI (reference sequence). CDR3 in DNA: TGTGCCAGCAGTTACTCCTCTGAGCAGTTCTTC. Its protein product is CASSYSSEQFF.

The rearrangement links TRBV11-2 to TRBJ1-5, with 9 bases matching TRBD1. Germline CDR1 SGHAT, CDR2 FQNNGV. CDR3 length: 15 amino acids. V lost 4 bases and J lost 6; bases outside the gene matches: 7. CDR3 sequence: CASSSGTGYVQPQHF. The CDR3 DNA is TGTGCCAGCAGCTCGGGGACAGGGTATGTTCAGCCCCAGCATTTT.

This chain connects TRBV25-1 to TRBJ2-3; D might be TRBD1 (6 bases). The V gene's germline CDR1 is MGHDK and CDR2 SYGVNS. With 4 bases removed from V and 2 bases from J, the gap between germline ends came to 19 bases. The CDR3 consists of 17 residues. CDR3: CASSGGLNRGPTDTQYF. The CDR3 DNA reads TGTGCCAGCAGTGGGGGGCTAAATAGGGGCCCCACAGATACGCAGTATTTT.